Here is one T cell receptor beta chain with its context. In the authors' methods: Amplified reference gene primers provided the basis for estimating nucleated cell counts. TCRdb's table, derived via immunoSEQ multiplex PCR, lists solely in-frame clones and lacks some. V and J calls and clone size come straight from that table; D and trimming were deduced from the DNA. The sample holds 53,000 or so clones, roughly 86% seen once. The data originate from a study of blood T cell repertoires in COVID-19. About the study: The origin of the acute and convalescent COVID-19 samples was the United States, Italy and Spain. T cells, B-cell-depleted T cells, or PBMCs provided the cDNA or gDNA that served as material.

The CDR3 sequence is 19 residues long. J was trimmed by 1 base and V by 4 bases; bases with no gene match: 7. The germline gives CDR1 SGHTA, CDR2 FQGNSA. The V gene is TRBV7-2, the J gene TRBJ2-2; 15 bases are a match to TRBD2. The sequence was obtained from a man in his sixties or seventies with active COVID-19. The specimen was peripheral blood. The CDR3 DNA reads TGTGCCAGCAGCTACGCCCGGACTAGCGGGGGGGGGAACACCGGGGAGCTGTTTTTT. Its translation: CASSYARTSGGGNTGELFF.